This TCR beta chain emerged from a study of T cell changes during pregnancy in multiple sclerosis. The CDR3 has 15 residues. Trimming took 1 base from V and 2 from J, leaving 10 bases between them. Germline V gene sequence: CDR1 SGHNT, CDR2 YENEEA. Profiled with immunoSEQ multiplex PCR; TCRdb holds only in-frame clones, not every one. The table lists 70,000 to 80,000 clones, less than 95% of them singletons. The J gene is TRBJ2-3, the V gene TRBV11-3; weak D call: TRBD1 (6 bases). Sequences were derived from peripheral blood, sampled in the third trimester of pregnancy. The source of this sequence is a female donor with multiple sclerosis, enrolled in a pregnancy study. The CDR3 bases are TGTGCCAGCAGCTTAGTGGGGGCTAACACAGATACGCAGTATTTT. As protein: CASSLVGANTDTQYF.